A single sample is the source of the 19 T cell receptor beta chains below, sequenced in a study of brain T cells in children with intractable seizures. Clones were read by immunoSEQ multiplex PCR, and TCRdb kept only the in-frame ones, dropping some. The sample carries tens of thousands of clones, approximately 94% recorded once. The source was peripheral blood, collected at surgery. These receptors were taken from a boy under three years old with tuberous sclerosis and intractable seizures.

The rearrangement joins TRBV6-5 to TRBJ2-7; TRBD2 matches 8 bases. J was trimmed by 2 bases and V by 2 bases; bases with no gene match: 2. In germline, CDR1 is MNHEY, CDR2 SVGAGI. This CDR3 is built from 14 residues. The CDR3 protein is CASSYTSGPYEQYF. The CDR3 coding sequence is TGTGCCAGCAGTTACACTAGCGGACCCTACGAGCAGTACTTC.

CDR3 nucleotides: TGTGCCAGCAGTTTACCAGGGGCTACAAACTACAATGAGCAGTTCTTC. The encoded protein is CASSLPGATNYNEQFF. The chain couples TRBV27 to TRBJ2-1, with TRBD1 as a possible D gene (6 bases). CDR3 length: 16 residues. V lost 2 bases and J lost 3, with 14 bases in between. The germline V gene has CDR1 MNHEY and CDR2 SMNVEV (reference sequence).

This chain connects TRBV5-1 to TRBJ2-1; 7 bases are shared with TRBD2. The CDR3 totals 17 residues. CDR1 and CDR2 from the germline V gene are SGHRS and YFSETQ. With 4 bases clipped from V and 4 bases from J, the junction kept 14 bases outside the gene matches. The CDR3 here is CASSHRAVAGEYNEQFF. The DNA of the CDR3 is TGCGCCAGCAGCCATCGTGCCGTGGCGGGAGAATACAATGAGCAGTTCTTC.

This rearrangement joins TRBV7-2 to TRBJ2-7, with D unclear. The germline V and J ends were trimmed by 0 bases and 1 base, with 7 bases remaining between them. In germline, CDR1 is SGHTA, CDR2 FQGNSA. CDR3 length equals 14 residues. The CDR3 DNA follows: TGTGCCAGCAGCTTAGCAGGGCCTTCCTACGAGCAGTACTTC. The encoded protein is CASSLAGPSYEQYF.

The J gene is TRBJ2-2, the V gene TRBV9; no reliable D call. Germline V gives CDR1 SGDLS, CDR2 YYNGEE. The CDR3 runs to 15 residues. V was pared by 2 bases and J by 6 bases, with 14 bases between. The CDR3 region is CASSVRLENAGELFF. DNA for the CDR3: TGTGCCAGCAGCGTGAGGCTAGAAAACGCCGGGGAGCTGTTTTTT.

The table lists this clone with a count of one. CDR3 sequence reads: CASSEAGGITEAFF. In nucleotides, the CDR3 is TGTGCCAGCAGTGAGGCAGGGGGCATCACTGAAGCTTTCTTT. The V call is TRBV2, the J call TRBJ1-1; 8 bases are shared with TRBD1. Germline loops: CDR1 SNHLY, CDR2 FYNNEI. The CDR3 contains 14 residues. V lost 3 bases to trimming and J lost 4 bases; unmatched junction nucleotides: 4.

The chain has TRBV6-2 or TRBV6-3 and TRBJ2-7; no clear D gene. CDR3 length equals 12 residues. The germline CDR1 and CDR2 sequences are MNHEY and SVGEGT. V was cut by 4 bases and J by 0 bases, with 4 bases left in between. The CDR3 region is CASSSISYEQYF. The CDR3, as DNA: TGTGCCAGCAGTTCGATCTCCTACGAGCAGTACTTC.

This chain connects TRBV28 to TRBJ2-7, with 10 bases lining up with TRBD1. The J segment lost 4 bases and the V segment lost 1 base, leaving 13 bases of the junction unmatched. The CDR3 has 18 amino acids. Germline assignment: CDR1 MDHEN and CDR2 SYDVKM. Written as DNA, the CDR3 is TGTGCCAGCAGTTTATTGATGGACCCGGACAGGGGGGAGTACGAGCAGTACTTC. Its translation: CASSLLMDPDRGEYEQYF.

V is TRBV6-4 and J is TRBJ2-7; TRBD1 might be the D (5 bases). This CDR3 contains 14 residues. In germline, CDR1 is MRHNA, CDR2 SNTAGT. Trimming took 4 bases from V and 1 from J, leaving 11 bases between them. CDR3 sequence reads: CASSGNRPSYEQYF. In nucleotides, the CDR3 is TGTGCCAGCAGTGGGAACAGGCCTTCCTACGAGCAGTACTTC.

This clone is a singleton in its sample. The rearrangement joins TRBV3-1 (or the pseudogene TRBV3-2) to TRBJ2-3; 7 nucleotides align to TRBD2. The V and J ends lost 5 bases and 2 bases, in that order; junction bases with no gene match: 4. The length of the CDR3 is 14 residues. The germline gives CDR1 LGHDT, CDR2 YNNKEL (reference sequence). In DNA form, the CDR3 reads TGTGCCAGCAGCGCCCGGGACTACACAGATACGCAGTATTTT. Protein product: CASSARDYTDTQYF.

The V gene is TRBV6-6, the J gene TRBJ1-1; D not certain. The germline CDR1 and CDR2 sequences are MNHNY and SVGAGI (reference sequence). The CDR3 length is 14 residues. The germline V and J ends were trimmed by 5 bases and 1 base, with 11 bases remaining between them. CDR3 nucleotide sequence: TGTGCCAGCAGTCCGCCGTATGCGAACACTGAAGCTTTCTTT. This encodes CASSPPYANTEAFF.

This chain connects TRBV7-9 to TRBJ2-1; possible D gene TRBD1, 6 bases. This CDR3 contains 14 residues. Trimming pared 3 bases from V and 15 bases from J, leaving 21 bases between. Germline V gene lookup returns CDR1 SEHNR and CDR2 FQNEAQ (reference sequence). The CDR3 is CASSFQLGQQTPFF. As DNA, the CDR3 is TGTGCCAGCAGCTTCCAGCTTGGACAGCAAACGCCGTTCTTC.

This clone was counted a few times. The chain carries TRBV4-1 and TRBJ1-6; 8 bases are shared with TRBD1. This CDR3 is 16 amino acids long. V lost 6 bases to trimming and J lost 6 bases; unmatched junction nucleotides: 10. Germline CDR1 reads MGHRA; CDR2 reads YSYEKL. CDR3 sequence: CASSQSQGARNSPLHF. The DNA for the CDR3 is TGCGCCAGCAGTCAAAGCCAGGGGGCACGTAATTCACCCCTCCACTTT.

The chain joins TRBV2 to TRBJ1-1, with D possibly TRBD1 on 6 matching bases. Germline V gives CDR1 SNHLY, CDR2 FYNNEI. V dropped 4 bases and J dropped 2 bases, with 14 bases sitting between them. The length of the CDR3 is 15 residues. This CDR3 is CASSVDRHQNTEAFF. The DNA for the CDR3 is TGTGCCAGCAGTGTTGACAGGCACCAAAACACTGAAGCTTTCTTT.

The chain employs TRBV7-9 and TRBJ2-2; D is ambiguous. The germline gives CDR1 SEHNR, CDR2 FQNEAQ (reference sequence). CDR3 size: 14 residues. The V gene lost 1 base and the J gene lost 6 bases, with 9 bases spanning the gap. The CDR3 protein is CASSLDGLAGELFF. The CDR3 DNA reads TGTGCCAGCAGCTTAGACGGGCTGGCCGGGGAGCTGTTTTTT.

The V call is TRBV10-2, the J call TRBJ2-2, with a possible D match to TRBD2 (6 bases). Germline CDR1 is WSHSY and CDR2 is SAAADI. CDR3 length equals 16 residues. V was pared by 4 bases and J by 2 bases, with 14 bases between. The CDR3 region is CASSGVSGVNTGELFF. The CDR3 nucleotides are TGCGCCAGCAGTGGAGTTAGCGGAGTAAACACCGGGGAGCTGTTTTTT.

The CDR3 loop is CASSLATGGAETQYF. The CDR3, as DNA: TGTGCCAGCAGCTTGGCGACAGGGGGCGCCGAGACCCAGTACTTC. The gene calls are TRBV5-8 and TRBJ2-5, with TRBD1 matching 10 bases. The CDR3 runs 15 residues. The J segment lost 5 bases and the V segment lost 0 bases, leaving 4 bases of the junction unmatched. From germline, CDR1 is SGHTS and CDR2 YDEGEE.

To note about this clone: This CDR3 is also generated by other DNA sequences in the sample. The chain recombines TRBV4-2 with TRBJ2-3; no clear D. The germline V and J ends were trimmed by 0 bases and 2 bases, with 9 bases remaining between them. The CDR3 sequence is 15 residues long. Germline V gene data show CDR1 as LGHNA and CDR2 as YNFKEQ. CDR3 bases: TGTGCCAGCAGCCAAGATCCGAGTATCACAGATACGCAGTATTTT. It yields the protein CASSQDPSITDTQYF.

The chain links TRBV7-3 to TRBJ2-2; D uncertain. V was cut by 2 bases and J by 7 bases, with 11 bases left in between. Germline CDR1 SGHTA, CDR2 FQGTGA. The CDR3 spans 14 residues. The CDR3 DNA reads TGTGCCAGCAGCTTAGGTTATGGTTACGGGGAGCTGTTTTTT. Encoded protein: CASSLGYGYGELFF.